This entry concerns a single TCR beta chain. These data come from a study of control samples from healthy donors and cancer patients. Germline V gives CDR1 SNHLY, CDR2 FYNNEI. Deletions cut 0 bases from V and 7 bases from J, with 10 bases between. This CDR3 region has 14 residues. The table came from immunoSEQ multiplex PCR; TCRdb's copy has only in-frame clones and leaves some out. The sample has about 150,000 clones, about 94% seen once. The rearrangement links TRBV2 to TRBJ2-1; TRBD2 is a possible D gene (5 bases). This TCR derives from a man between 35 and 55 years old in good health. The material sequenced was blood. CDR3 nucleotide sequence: TGTGCCAGCAGTGAAGCCGGCTCGGGGAATGAGCAGTTCTTC. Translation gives CASSEAGSGNEQFF.